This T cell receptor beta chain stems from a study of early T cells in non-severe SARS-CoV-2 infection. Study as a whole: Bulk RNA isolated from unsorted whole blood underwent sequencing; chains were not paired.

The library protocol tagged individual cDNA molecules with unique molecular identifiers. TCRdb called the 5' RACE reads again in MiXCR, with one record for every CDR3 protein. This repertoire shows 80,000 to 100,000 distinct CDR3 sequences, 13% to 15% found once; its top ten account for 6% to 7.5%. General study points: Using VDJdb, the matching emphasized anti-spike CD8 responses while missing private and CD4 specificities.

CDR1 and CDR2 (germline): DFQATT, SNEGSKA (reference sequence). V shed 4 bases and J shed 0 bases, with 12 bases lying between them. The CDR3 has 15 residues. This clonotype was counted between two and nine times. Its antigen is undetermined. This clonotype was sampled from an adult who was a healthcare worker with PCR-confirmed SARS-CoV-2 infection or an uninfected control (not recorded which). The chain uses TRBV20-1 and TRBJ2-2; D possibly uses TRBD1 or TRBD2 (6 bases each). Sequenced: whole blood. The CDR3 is CSATKGGTNTGELFF. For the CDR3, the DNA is TGCAGTGCTACCAAGGGGGGCACGAACACCGGGGAGCTGTTTTTT.